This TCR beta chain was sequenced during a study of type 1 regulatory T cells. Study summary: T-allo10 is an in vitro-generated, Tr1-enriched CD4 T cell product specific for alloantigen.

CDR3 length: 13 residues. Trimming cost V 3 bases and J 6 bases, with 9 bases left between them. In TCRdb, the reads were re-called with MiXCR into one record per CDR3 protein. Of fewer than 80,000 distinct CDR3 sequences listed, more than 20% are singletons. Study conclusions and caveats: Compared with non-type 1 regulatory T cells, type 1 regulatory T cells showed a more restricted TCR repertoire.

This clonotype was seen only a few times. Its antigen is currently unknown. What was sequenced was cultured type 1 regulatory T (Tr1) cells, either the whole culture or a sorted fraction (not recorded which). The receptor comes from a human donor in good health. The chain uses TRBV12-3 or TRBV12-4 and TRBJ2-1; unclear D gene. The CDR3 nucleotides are TGTGCCAGCAGTTTGGCCCGTTCCAATGAGCAGTTCTTC. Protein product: CASSLARSNEQFF.